These 20 T cell receptor beta chains came from one sample sequenced in a study of resident and recirculating memory T cells in vitiligo. Method: immunoSEQ multiplex PCR; TCRdb's copy keeps in-frame clones and lacks some. This repertoire shows approximately 69,000 clones, approximately 93% found once; its top ten account for over 4.5%. The source material was blood. All receptors come from a male donor with vitiligo.

The chain employs TRBV19 and TRBJ2-7; 7 nucleotides match TRBD1. The CDR3 is made up of 14 amino acids. V gave up 4 bases and J gave up 5 bases; unmatched junction bases: 8. CDR1 LNHDA and CDR2 SQIVND come from the germline V gene (reference sequence). The CDR3 loop reads CASSTRQGSDEQYF. CDR3 sequence (DNA): TGTGCCAGTAGTACCCGACAGGGATCGGACGAGCAGTACTTC.

The chain employs TRBV28 and TRBJ1-5, with 8 bases lining up with TRBD1. The junction had 4 bases not matched to a gene; V was cut back by 6 bases and J by 6 bases. The CDR3 runs 13 residues. Per germline, CDR1 MDHEN and CDR2 SYDVKM. The CDR3 DNA is TGTGCCAGCAGAACAGGGGGAGGTCAGCCCCAGCATTTT. Protein product: CASRTGGGQPQHF. Full variable domain (remainder filled in from reference TRBV28 and TRBJ1-5): DVKVTQSSRYLVKRTGEKVFLECVQDMDHENMFWYRQDPGLGLRLIYFSYDVKMKEKGDIPEGYSVSREKKERFSLILESASTNQTSMYLCASRTGGGQPQHFGDGTRLSIL.

This clone was seen only a few times. The gene calls are TRBV7-8 and TRBJ1-6; the D is unclear. Germline V CDR1 and CDR2: SGHVS, FQNEAQ. The CDR3 is 16 residues long. V was clipped by 1 base and J by 0 bases, with 7 bases between them. DNA of the CDR3: TGTGCCAGCAGCTTAGGACGGAGCTCCTATAATTCACCCCTCCACTTT. Translating gives CASSLGRSSYNSPLHF.

J is TRBJ2-2 and V is TRBV18; D may be TRBD1 (6 bases). Germline V gives CDR1 KGHSH, CDR2 LQKENI. The CDR3 runs to 13 residues. Trimming left V 6 bases short and J 6 bases short, with 11 bases between. The DNA of the CDR3 is TGTGCCAGCTCTCCTGACAGGTCCGGGGAGCTGTTTTTT. Translating gives CASSPDRSGELFF.

The chain links TRBV7-8 to TRBJ2-7, with D tentatively TRBD1 (5 bases). The CDR3 has 16 residues. V was shortened by 1 base and J by 1 base, with 14 bases between the two germline ends. Germline CDR1 reads SGHVS; CDR2 reads FQNEAQ. The CDR3: CASSLERWGRSYEQYF. The CDR3 DNA reads TGTGCCAGCAGCTTAGAAAGATGGGGCAGATCCTACGAGCAGTACTTC.

The chain combines TRBV2 with TRBJ2-5; 7 bases match TRBD1. Trimming cost V 7 bases and J 5 bases; bases outside gene matches: 7. The CDR3 contains 13 residues. The V gene's germline CDR1 is SNHLY and CDR2 FYNNEI. CDR3: CASNPTGQETQYF. The CDR3 nucleotides read TGTGCCAGCAACCCGACAGGGCAGGAGACCCAGTACTTC.

V usage is TRBV10-3 and J usage is TRBJ1-5; D might be TRBD1 (5 bases). Deletions cut 10 bases from V and 7 bases from J, with 17 bases between. Germline loops: CDR1 ENHRY, CDR2 SYGVKD. The CDR3 consists of 13 residues. The CDR3 is CATAPSDSQPQHF. DNA for the CDR3: TGTGCCACAGCCCCTTCCGACAGCCAGCCCCAGCATTTT.

V and J are TRBV7-9 and TRBJ2-2, with 10 bases identical to TRBD1. V lost 5 bases and J lost 8; bases outside the gene matches: 11. Germline V gene sequence: CDR1 SEHNR, CDR2 FQNEAQ (reference sequence). The CDR3 runs 16 residues. The chain's CDR3 is CASSPGPGTGAGELFF. The CDR3 DNA sequence: TGTGCCAGCAGCCCAGGTCCCGGGACAGGGGCTGGGGAGCTGTTTTTT.

At least ten counts were recorded for this clone. The chain combines TRBV2 with TRBJ2-7; the D gene is possibly TRBD2 (7 bases). Deletions cut 0 bases from V and 7 bases from J, with 10 bases between. This CDR3 comprises 13 residues. The V gene's germline CDR1 is SNHLY and CDR2 FYNNEI. The CDR3 region is CASSEAGGGEQYF. The CDR3 region has the DNA TGTGCCAGCAGTGAAGCAGGGGGAGGGGAGCAGTACTTC.

This chain joins TRBV5-4 and TRBJ2-3; 9 nucleotides agree with TRBD2. CDR1 and CDR2 (germline): SGHNT, YYREEE (reference sequence). The CDR3 sequence is 14 residues long. The trim removed 3 bases at V and 2 bases at J, leaving 1 base unmatched. The CDR3 is CASSSSGVTDTQYF. The DNA of the CDR3 is TGTGCCAGCAGCTCTAGCGGGGTCACAGATACGCAGTATTTT. The full variable domain, in which reference TRBV5-4 and TRBJ2-3 provide the parts outside the CDR3, is ETGVTQSPTHLIKTRGQQVTLRCSSQSGHNTVSWYQQALGQGPQFIFQYYREEENGRGNFPPRFSGLQFPNYSSELNVNALELDDSALYLCASSSSGVTDTQYFGPGTRLTVL.

The chain uses TRBV5-1 and TRBJ2-6, with 10 bases fitting TRBD1. CDR3 length: 20 residues. The germline gives CDR1 SGHRS, CDR2 YFSETQ. J gave up 0 bases and V 1 base, and 10 bases lay outside the gene matches. The CDR3 nucleotides read TGCGCCAGCAGCTTGCCCTCAGCGCGGGACAGGGGCTCTGGGGCCAACGTCCTGACTTTC. This gives the protein CASSLPSARDRGSGANVLTF.

This CDR3 is CASTLGQTTNTGELFF. The CDR3 bases are TGTGCCAGTACCCTGGGACAGACAACGAACACCGGGGAGCTGTTTTTT. V gene TRBV19 combines with J gene TRBJ2-2, with 7 bases aligning to TRBD1. The germline V gene encodes CDR1 LNHDA and CDR2 SQIVND (reference sequence). With 7 bases clipped from V and 0 bases from J, the junction kept 8 bases outside the gene matches. This CDR3 is built from 16 residues. Together with reference TRBV19 and TRBJ2-2, the CDR3 gives the full variable domain: DGGITQSPKYLFRKEGQNVTLSCEQNLNHDAMYWYRQDPGQGLRLIYYSQIVNDFQKGDIAEGYSVSREKKESFPLTVTSAQKNPTAFYLCASTLGQTTNTGELFFGEGSRLTVL.

The chain links TRBV4-3 to TRBJ2-1; 10 nucleotides line up with TRBD1. The CDR3 consists of 17 residues. CDR1 is LGHNA, CDR2 YSLEER, per germline. Trimming cost V 3 bases and J 8 bases; bases outside gene matches: 13. The CDR3 DNA follows: TGCGCCAGCAGCCACATATCGAGGGGACAGGGGTTTCATGAGCAGTTCTTC. Protein sequence: CASSHISRGQGFHEQFF.

The genes are TRBV6-1 and TRBJ2-7, with TRBD2 identical over 8 bases. The V segment lost 8 bases and the J segment 3 bases; nucleotides outside the gene matches: 6. The CDR3 loop spans 13 amino acids. Germline lookup yields CDR1 MNHNS and CDR2 SASEGT. As DNA, the CDR3 is TGTGCCAGCCGCGGCCGGGGGGGCTACGAGCAGTACTTC. The encoded protein is CASRGRGGYEQYF.

The chain recombines TRBV18 with TRBJ1-2; 9 bases match TRBD1. The CDR3 is 14 amino acids. CDR1 KGHSH and CDR2 LQKENI come from the germline V gene. V was pared by 5 bases and J by 4 bases, with 5 bases of the junction left unmatched. In DNA, the CDR3 is TGTGCCAGCTCAGCCGACAGGGGGTTCTATGGCTACACCTTC. Protein sequence: CASSADRGFYGYTF.

The chain employs TRBV13 and TRBJ1-6; weak D call: TRBD1 (6 bases). Germline V gives CDR1 PRHDT, CDR2 FYEKMQ (reference sequence). V shed 1 base and J shed 16 bases, with 11 bases lying between them. This CDR3 comprises 12 residues. CDR3 amino acids: CASSLARDTLHF. The CDR3 nucleotides are TGTGCCAGCAGCTTAGCAAGGGACACGCTCCACTTT.

The rearrangement joins TRBV7-6 to TRBJ2-3; 10 bases line up with TRBD1. This CDR3 region has 14 residues. Germline V gene data show CDR1 as SGHVS and CDR2 as FNYEAQ. Trimming cost V 1 base and J 6 bases; bases outside gene matches: 1. The chain's CDR3 is CASSLGQGADTQYF. As DNA, the CDR3 is TGTGCCAGCAGCTTAGGACAGGGGGCCGATACGCAGTATTTT.

The chain joins TRBV7-2 to TRBJ1-4; a possible D gene is TRBD1 (5 bases). The CDR3 length is 15 residues. Germline lookup yields CDR1 SGHTA and CDR2 FQGNSA. Between the trimmed V and J ends, which lost 5 bases and 5 bases, there was a span of 15 bases. CDR3 in amino acids: CASSQVGLENEKLFF. The CDR3 DNA follows: TGTGCCAGCAGCCAAGTGGGACTGGAAAATGAAAAACTGTTTTTT.

The J gene is TRBJ2-2, the V gene TRBV5-1, with D unclear. Germline lookup yields CDR1 SGHRS and CDR2 YFSETQ. CDR3 size: 13 residues. Trimming shortened V by 6 bases and J by 1 base, and 7 bases separated the two germline ends. In nucleotides, the CDR3 is TGCGCCAGCACCTTCAAGAACACCGGGGAGCTGTTTTTT. This gives the protein CASTFKNTGELFF. Full variable domain (remainder filled in from reference TRBV5-1 and TRBJ2-2): KAGVTQTPRYLIKTRGQQVTLSCSPISGHRSVSWYQQTPGQGLQFLFEYFSETQRNKGNFPGRFSGRQFSNSRSEMNVSTLELGDSALYLCASTFKNTGELFFGEGSRLTVL.

The rearrangement links TRBV7-2 to TRBJ2-3, with 8 positions matching TRBD2. Germline V gives CDR1 SGHTA, CDR2 FQGNSA. With V trimmed by 4 bases and J by 6 bases, 12 bases remained unmatched. The CDR3 has 16 amino acids. CDR3 DNA sequence: TGTGCCAGCAGCTCAGGAGGGAGCGGGGGCAGTGATACGCAGTATTTT. This gives the protein CASSSGGSGGSDTQYF.